The 9 T cell receptor beta chains below all came from one sample that was sequenced in a study of T cells in women clearing cervical HPV infection. The protocol was immunoSEQ multiplex PCR, while the TCRdb copy is restricted to in-frame clones and leaves out a portion. This sample's clone table lists about 16,000 clones. The sample taken for sequencing was blood buffy coat. The receptors here all came from a woman aged 18 to 69 with a cervical HPV16 infection that either progressed to CIN3+ or cleared (not recorded which).

As to this clone: The read terminates 3 residues before the CDR3 end, so the remaining end is supplied by the germline J gene. V gene TRBV5-4 combines with J gene TRBJ1-2; tentative D call: TRBD1 (6 bases). Germline-derived CDR1 and CDR2 are SGHNT and YYREEE (reference sequence). The CDR3 runs to 15 residues. The V gene lost 0 bases and the J gene lost 2 bases, with 11 bases spanning the gap. The covered CDR3 bases are TGTGCCAGCAGCTTGGGGCAGGGGCAGAACTATGGC. This encodes CASSLGQGQNYG. The complete CDR3 protein is CASSLGQGQNYGYTF.

According to its frequency, this clone is medium-sized. The read comes to an end 3 residues before the CDR3 does, leaving the germline J gene to fill in the end. V and J are TRBV18 and TRBJ1-4; 7 positions match TRBD1. Germline V lookup: CDR1 KGHSH, CDR2 LQKENI. V was clipped by 3 bases and J by 6 bases; unmatched bases: 16. The CDR3 is 18 residues long. The CDR3: CASSPVRGMRRTDEKLFF. The CDR3 DNA, read in part, is TGTGCCAGCTCACCTGTCAGGGGGATGAGGCGAACAGATGAAAAA. Full variable domain (rest looked up from reference TRBV18 and TRBJ1-4): NAGVMQNPRHLVRRRGQEARLRCSPMKGHSHVYWYRQLPEEGLKFMVYLQKENIIDESGMPKERFSAEFPKEGPSILRIQQVVRGDSAAYFCASSPVRGMRRTDEKLFFGSGTQLSVL.

To note about this clone: The CDR3 is cut off 3 residues early in the read; its end comes from the germline J gene. This chain uses TRBV10-3 with TRBJ2-1; 9 bases agree with TRBD1. Germline CDR1 is ENHRY and CDR2 is SYGVKD. The CDR3 covers 16 residues. The V segment lost 4 bases and the J segment 4 bases; nucleotides outside the gene matches: 8. The CDR3 sequence is CAISATGTGFYNEQFF. CDR3 DNA, as far as it was read: TGTGCCATCAGTGCAACCGGGACAGGGTTTTACAATGAG.

About this clone: The DNA ends 3 residues before the CDR3 does, and the rest of the CDR3 is filled in from the germline J gene. The J gene is TRBJ1-4, the V gene TRBV18, with TRBD1 identical over 7 bases. The CDR3 sequence is 15 residues long. V gave up 3 bases and J gave up 6 bases; unmatched junction bases: 7. Germline V gene lookup returns CDR1 KGHSH and CDR2 LQKENI. CDR3 DNA (partial): TGTGCCAGCTCACCTGGGAAAGGGGGCGATGAAAAA. The encoded protein is CASSPGKGGDEK. The entire CDR3 protein reads CASSPGKGGDEKLFF.

Concerning this clone itself: The sequenced fragment ends 3 residues before the CDR3 boundary, so the rest is inferred from the germline J gene. The chain carries TRBV10-2 and TRBJ1-5; 10 positions agree with TRBD1. The CDR3 is made up of 14 amino acids. Germline-derived CDR1 and CDR2 are WSHSY and SAAADI. With V trimmed by 5 bases and J by 7 bases, 5 bases remained unmatched. CDR3 in amino acids: CASSLDRGRQPQHF. The CDR3 bases that were read are TGCGCCAGCAGTCTGGACAGGGGGAGACAGCCC.

As concerns this clone: The sequenced fragment ends 3 residues before the CDR3 boundary, so the rest is inferred from the germline J gene. V and J are TRBV7-9 and TRBJ2-7; D ambiguous. The CDR3 loop spans 11 amino acids. CDR1 SEHNR and CDR2 FQNEAQ come from the germline V gene (reference sequence). The ends were cut back, 5 bases at V and 2 bases at J, with 4 bases in the middle. The CDR3 loop is CASSLTYEQYF. The sequenced part of the CDR3 DNA is TGTGCCAGCAGCCTTACCTACGAG.

The sequenced part of the CDR3 DNA is TGTGCCCACCCTAGGGACAGGGGGATTCAGCCC. It specifies CAHPRDRGIQP. The full-length CDR3 reads as CAHPRDRGIQPQHF. The gene calls are TRBV19 and TRBJ1-5, with 11 positions matching TRBD1. The read finishes 3 residues shy of the CDR3 end, and the germline J gene is used to complete it. J was trimmed by 6 bases and V by 11 bases; bases with no gene match: 9. This CDR3 spans 14 amino acids. Germline loops: CDR1 LNHDA, CDR2 SQIVND (reference sequence).

Worth noting for this clone: The CDR3 extends 3 residues past the end of the read, so its final part is completed from the germline J gene. The chain has TRBV12-3 or TRBV12-4 and TRBJ1-2, with no clear D. The CDR3 extends over 12 amino acids. V lost 3 bases and J 2 bases, leaving 4 bases between the germline ends. The sequenced CDR3 bases are TGTGCCAGCAGTTTTGGCAACTATGGC. It codes for CASSFGNYG. The CDR3, in full, reads CASSFGNYGYTF.

Comments on this clone: The read ends 3 residues before the CDR3 terminus; that terminus is restored from the germline J gene. The rearrangement joins TRBV29-1 to TRBJ1-2; D unclear. There are 17 residues in the CDR3. Trimming shortened V by 5 bases and J by 4 bases, and 26 bases separated the two germline ends. Germline loops: CDR1 SQVTM, CDR2 ANQGSEA. The CDR3 spells CSVRFRGFSLQSYGYTF. The sequenced CDR3 bases are TGCAGCGTTCGTTTCCGGGGTTTTTCTTTACAGAGCTATGGC.